A selection of T cell receptor beta chains follows, all from one sample in a study of T-cell reconstitution after alpha-beta-depleted transplantation in children. Each CDR3 protein gets one entry after TCRdb re-called the PCR reads with MiXCR. This sample carries roughly 500,000 distinct CDR3 sequences, 15% to 20% of them seen once, and the ten largest clones take approximately 3%. This specimen consisted of PBMCs from the stem cell graft donor, obtained from the stem cell graft. These receptors were collected from a human donor who donated a stem cell graft to a child with acute lymphoblastic leukemia. The CDR3 runs from the conserved cysteine through the conserved F or W. Fields, in order: clone size, V gene, D gene, J gene, CDR3 length, CDR3 protein, CDR3 DNA. D genes are given only for firm matches. Size values are once, few and many counts, or a class for expanded clones, and some rows have none.

clone size: .
V gene: TRBV20-1
D gene: .
J gene: TRBJ2-5
CDR3 length: 12
CDR3 protein: CSARAIQETQYF
CDR3 DNA: TGCAGTGCTAGGGCCATCCAAGAGACCCAGTACTTC

clone size: few
V gene: TRBV27
D gene: .
J gene: TRBJ1-1
CDR3 length: 13
CDR3 protein: CASSLTGTYEAFF
CDR3 DNA: TGTGCCAGCAGTTTAACCGGGACATATGAAGCTTTCTTT

clone size: many
V gene: TRBV6-2/TRBV6-3
D gene: .
J gene: TRBJ2-4
CDR3 length: 15
CDR3 protein: CASSWDHEAKNIQYF
CDR3 DNA: TGTGCCAGCAGTTGGGACCACGAGGCCAAAAACATTCAGTACTTC

clone size: .
V gene: TRBV27
D gene: TRBD2
J gene: TRBJ2-5
CDR3 length: 14
CDR3 protein: CASSILAGAETQYF
CDR3 DNA: TGTGCCAGCAGCATATTAGCGGGAGCCGAGACCCAGTACTTC

clone size: .
V gene: TRBV5-1
D gene: .
J gene: TRBJ2-2
CDR3 length: 17
CDR3 protein: CASSLEVRVLNTGELFF
CDR3 DNA: TGCGCCAGCAGCTTGGAAGTGAGGGTGTTGAACACCGGGGAGCTGTTTTTT

clone size: .
V gene: TRBV20-1
D gene: .
J gene: TRBJ1-2
CDR3 length: 14
CDR3 protein: CSAIRDGSNYGYTF
CDR3 DNA: TGCAGTGCTATAAGGGACGGATCTAACTATGGCTACACCTTC

clone size: few
V gene: TRBV30
D gene: .
J gene: TRBJ2-7
CDR3 length: 15
CDR3 protein: CAWSAGQPSSYEQYF
CDR3 DNA: TGTGCCTGGAGTGCAGGACAGCCGAGCTCCTACGAGCAGTACTTC

clone size: .
V gene: TRBV7-9
D gene: TRBD2
J gene: TRBJ2-2
CDR3 length: 16
CDR3 protein: CASSPGSGTGTGELFF
CDR3 DNA: TGTGCCAGCAGCCCGGGTAGCGGGACTGGCACCGGGGAGCTGTTTTTT

clone size: few
V gene: TRBV5-1
D gene: TRBD2
J gene: TRBJ2-1
CDR3 length: 16
CDR3 protein: CASSFLAGGRYNEQFF
CDR3 DNA: TGCGCCAGCAGCTTCCTAGCGGGAGGGCGATACAATGAGCAGTTCTTC

clone size: .
V gene: TRBV11-1
D gene: TRBD2
J gene: TRBJ2-1
CDR3 length: 19
CDR3 protein: CASSPNHGVAGGPGNEQFF
CDR3 DNA: TGTGCCAGCAGCCCGAACCATGGTGTAGCGGGAGGGCCTGGAAATGAGCAGTTCTTC

clone size: .
V gene: TRBV20-1
D gene: .
J gene: TRBJ2-7
CDR3 length: 14
CDR3 protein: CSARDPDRSYEQYF
CDR3 DNA: TGCAGTGCTAGAGATCCCGACAGGTCTTACGAGCAGTACTTC

clone size: .
V gene: TRBV16
D gene: .
J gene: TRBJ1-1
CDR3 length: 13
CDR3 protein: CASTPGVNTEAFF
CDR3 DNA: TGTGCCAGCACCCCAGGGGTGAACACTGAAGCTTTCTTT

clone size: few
V gene: TRBV27
D gene: .
J gene: TRBJ2-5
CDR3 length: 16
CDR3 protein: CASSSAGQGDQETQYF
CDR3 DNA: TGTGCCAGCAGTTCCGCGGGGCAGGGTGACCAAGAGACCCAGTACTTC

clone size: few
V gene: TRBV6-1
D gene: .
J gene: TRBJ1-6
CDR3 length: 17
CDR3 protein: CASRTILGGFYNSPLHF
CDR3 DNA: TGTGCCAGCAGAACGATTCTAGGGGGATTCTATAATTCACCCCTCCACTTT

clone size: few
V gene: TRBV3-1
D gene: .
J gene: TRBJ2-7
CDR3 length: 13
CDR3 protein: CASTRPGEDEQYF
CDR3 DNA: TGTGCCAGCACCCGGCCCGGGGAGGACGAGCAGTACTTC

clone size: .
V gene: TRBV10-3
D gene: .
J gene: TRBJ2-7
CDR3 length: 15
CDR3 protein: CAISEGDSGPYEQYF
CDR3 DNA: TGTGCCATCAGTGAAGGCGATAGCGGACCGTACGAGCAGTACTTC

clone size: few
V gene: TRBV11-2
D gene: .
J gene: TRBJ2-1
CDR3 length: 13
CDR3 protein: CASSNTGFNEQFF
CDR3 DNA: TGTGCCAGCAGCAACACAGGGTTCAATGAGCAGTTCTTC

clone size: .
V gene: TRBV20-1
D gene: .
J gene: TRBJ2-3
CDR3 length: 12
CDR3 protein: CSANAASDTQYF
CDR3 DNA: TGCAGTGCTAATGCGGCATCGGATACGCAGTATTTT

clone size: few
V gene: TRBV5-1
D gene: .
J gene: TRBJ2-7
CDR3 length: 15
CDR3 protein: CASRPAGYWGYEQYF
CDR3 DNA: TGCGCCAGCAGACCAGCAGGGTACTGGGGATACGAGCAGTACTTC

clone size: .
V gene: TRBV14
D gene: .
J gene: TRBJ2-5
CDR3 length: 15
CDR3 protein: CASRKIGQPQETQYF
CDR3 DNA: TGTGCCAGCAGGAAGATTGGACAGCCTCAAGAGACCCAGTACTTC

clone size: few
V gene: TRBV12-3/TRBV12-4
D gene: .
J gene: TRBJ2-3
CDR3 length: 17
CDR3 protein: CASSSRAGWTPRDTQYF
CDR3 DNA: TGTGCCAGCAGTTCTCGGGCAGGGTGGACACCCCGGGATACGCAGTATTTT

clone size: few
V gene: TRBV20-1
D gene: .
J gene: TRBJ2-7
CDR3 length: 14
CDR3 protein: CSARARAYPYEQYF
CDR3 DNA: TGCAGTGCTAGAGCGCGGGCCTACCCCTACGAGCAGTACTTC

clone size: .
V gene: TRBV7-9
D gene: .
J gene: TRBJ2-7
CDR3 length: 14
CDR3 protein: CASSPPVAGYEQYF
CDR3 DNA: TGTGCCAGCAGCCCACCGGTGGCGGGCTACGAGCAGTACTTC

clone size: .
V gene: TRBV20-1
D gene: .
J gene: TRBJ1-1
CDR3 length: 10
CDR3 protein: CSPSWPLAFF
CDR3 DNA: TGCAGTCCTAGTTGGCCCCTGGCTTTCTTT

clone size: few
V gene: TRBV5-1
D gene: TRBD2
J gene: TRBJ2-1
CDR3 length: 15
CDR3 protein: CASSLWVAGADEQFF
CDR3 DNA: TGCGCCAGCAGCTTGTGGGTAGCGGGAGCTGATGAGCAGTTCTTC